The sequence of this TCR beta chain was determined in a study of T cell changes during pregnancy in multiple sclerosis. To note about this clone: One junction end does not reproduce the germline sequence, and a read error may be involved.

Clones were sequenced by immunoSEQ multiplex PCR, and TCRdb holds only the in-frame ones, with some missing. The sample records over 90,000 clones, approximately 89% being singletons. Sequenced here: peripheral blood, sampled before pregnancy. The TCR comes from a female donor with multiple sclerosis, enrolled in a pregnancy study.

The CDR3 DNA is TGTGCCAGCAGCAATTACCCCCTACGAGGGAACCCCGGGGAGCTGTTTTTT. Protein: CASSNYPLRGNPGELFF. V is TRBV7-3 and J is TRBJ2-2; weak D call: TRBD2 (5 bases). The length of the CDR3 is 17 residues. The V gene's germline CDR1 is SGHTA and CDR2 FQGTGA.